A selection of T cell receptor beta chains follows, all from one sample in a study of T-cell reconstitution after alpha-beta-depleted transplantation in children. TCRdb recomputed calls from the PCR reads with MiXCR, one row per CDR3 protein. The profile covers 200,000 to 250,000 distinct CDR3 sequences, with approximately 8.4% appearing a single time and under 40% taken by the ten largest. This sample comprised PBMCs, mostly from graft donor cells, obtained 360 days after TCRalphabeta/CD19-depleted stem cell transplant. These TCRs come from a male patient between 2 and 10 years old who had a stem cell transplant for acute myeloid leukemia, so the T cells may come from the graft donor. CDR3s include the opening cysteine and the closing phenylalanine or tryptophan. Each record gives: V gene, clone size, J gene, D gene, CDR3 protein, CDR3 DNA. D genes are given only for firm matches. Not all rows give a size; the values are once, few, many and, for expanded clones, a class.

V gene: TRBV20-1
clone size: -
J gene: TRBJ2-7
D gene: TRBD2
CDR3 protein: CSAPREREIYEQYF
CDR3 DNA: TGCAGTGCACCGAGGGAGCGGGAGATATACGAGCAGTACTTC

V gene: TRBV5-6
clone size: few
J gene: TRBJ2-7
D gene: TRBD2
CDR3 protein: CASSHTGTSYEQYF
CDR3 DNA: TGTGCCAGCAGCCACACCGGGACTAGCTACGAGCAGTACTTC

V gene: TRBV7-2
clone size: few
J gene: TRBJ1-4
D gene: -
CDR3 protein: CASRITGRSNEKLFF
CDR3 DNA: TGTGCCAGCAGGATTACGGGGAGATCTAATGAAAAACTGTTTTTT

V gene: TRBV20-1
clone size: many
J gene: TRBJ2-7
D gene: -
CDR3 protein: CSARPGDREQYF
CDR3 DNA: TGCAGTGCTAGGCCCGGGGATCGCGAGCAGTACTTC

V gene: TRBV20-1
clone size: many
J gene: TRBJ2-5
D gene: -
CDR3 protein: CSASQKETQYF
CDR3 DNA: TGCAGTGCTAGTCAGAAAGAGACCCAGTACTTC

V gene: TRBV12-3/TRBV12-4
clone size: few
J gene: TRBJ1-1
D gene: -
CDR3 protein: CASSLGPEGGAFF
CDR3 DNA: TGTGCCAGCAGTTTAGGGCCGGAGGGGGGAGCTTTCTTT

V gene: TRBV4-2
clone size: many
J gene: TRBJ1-1
D gene: -
CDR3 protein: CASSQGYGNTEAFF
CDR3 DNA: TGTGCCAGCAGCCAAGGTTATGGGAACACTGAAGCTTTCTTT

V gene: TRBV9
clone size: many
J gene: TRBJ2-1
D gene: TRBD2
CDR3 protein: CASNSGSGLAANEQFF
CDR3 DNA: TGTGCCAGCAACAGTGGTAGCGGACTAGCGGCGAATGAGCAGTTCTTC

V gene: TRBV20-1
clone size: few
J gene: TRBJ2-1
D gene: TRBD2
CDR3 protein: CSASSLAGGYNEQFF
CDR3 DNA: TGCAGTGCTAGCTCTTTAGCGGGAGGCTACAATGAGCAGTTCTTC

V gene: TRBV10-3
clone size: many
J gene: TRBJ2-3
D gene: -
CDR3 protein: CATTTGDTQYF
CDR3 DNA: TGTGCCACTACTACTGGGGATACGCAGTATTTT

V gene: TRBV12-3/TRBV12-4
clone size: -
J gene: TRBJ2-1
D gene: TRBD2
CDR3 protein: CASRQLAGGYNEQFF
CDR3 DNA: TGTGCCAGCAGACAACTAGCGGGGGGTTATAATGAGCAGTTCTTC

V gene: TRBV12-3/TRBV12-4
clone size: many
J gene: TRBJ2-3
D gene: TRBD2
CDR3 protein: CASSFRAGEGDTQYF
CDR3 DNA: TGTGCCAGCAGTTTTAGAGCGGGGGAGGGAGATACGCAGTATTTT

V gene: TRBV7-7
clone size: few
J gene: TRBJ2-5
D gene: TRBD2
CDR3 protein: CASSLAGSGSRETQYF
CDR3 DNA: TGTGCTAGCAGCTTAGCGGGTAGCGGGAGTCGGGAGACCCAGTACTTC

V gene: TRBV5-1
clone size: few
J gene: TRBJ2-1
D gene: -
CDR3 protein: CASSLGGIDEQFF
CDR3 DNA: TGCGCCAGCAGCTTGGGGGGCATTGACGAGCAGTTCTTC

V gene: TRBV10-3
clone size: many
J gene: TRBJ2-5
D gene: -
CDR3 protein: CAISDGRRETQYF
CDR3 DNA: TGTGCCATCAGTGATGGCCGCCGGGAGACCCAGTACTTC

V gene: TRBV6-1
clone size: many
J gene: TRBJ1-5
D gene: TRBD1
CDR3 protein: CASSRTGQAAEPQHF
CDR3 DNA: TGTGCCAGCAGTAGGACAGGGCAGGCTGCGGAGCCCCAGCATTTT

V gene: TRBV7-3
clone size: few
J gene: TRBJ2-1
D gene: -
CDR3 protein: CASSPMRDRGSDNEQFF
CDR3 DNA: TGTGCCAGCAGCCCGATGCGAGATAGGGGATCGGACAATGAGCAGTTCTTC

V gene: TRBV5-1
clone size: many
J gene: TRBJ2-1
D gene: TRBD2
CDR3 protein: CASTSGGSYNEQFF
CDR3 DNA: TGCGCCAGCACTAGCGGGGGTTCCTACAATGAGCAGTTCTTC

V gene: TRBV3-1
clone size: few
J gene: TRBJ2-5
D gene: -
CDR3 protein: CASSSDRRIQETQYF
CDR3 DNA: TGTGCCAGCAGTAGCGACCGACGAATACAAGAGACCCAGTACTTC

V gene: TRBV20-1
clone size: many
J gene: TRBJ2-7
D gene: -
CDR3 protein: CSAGFRDASYEQYF
CDR3 DNA: TGCAGTGCTGGGTTCCGGGACGCATCCTACGAGCAGTACTTC

V gene: TRBV12-3/TRBV12-4
clone size: many
J gene: TRBJ2-5
D gene: -
CDR3 protein: CASSFGRGETQYF
CDR3 DNA: TGTGCCAGCAGTTTCGGGAGAGGAGAGACCCAGTACTTC

V gene: TRBV20-1
clone size: few
J gene: TRBJ2-3
D gene: TRBD2
CDR3 protein: CSATIPLAGDHTDTQYF
CDR3 DNA: TGCAGTGCTACCATTCCTCTAGCGGGAGATCACACAGATACGCAGTATTTT

V gene: TRBV7-3
clone size: -
J gene: TRBJ2-1
D gene: -
CDR3 protein: CASSLIPSTGYNEQFF
CDR3 DNA: TGTGCCAGCAGCTTAATACCGTCAACGGGATACAATGAGCAGTTCTTC

V gene: TRBV20-1
clone size: -
J gene: TRBJ2-3
D gene: -
CDR3 protein: CSARSGFRTDTQYF
CDR3 DNA: TGCAGTGCTAGGTCCGGCTTTCGCACAGATACGCAGTATTTT

V gene: TRBV20-1
clone size: many
J gene: TRBJ2-5
D gene: -
CDR3 protein: CSARVLAGETQYF
CDR3 DNA: TGCAGTGCTAGAGTACTAGCTGGGGAGACCCAGTACTTC

V gene: TRBV9
clone size: few
J gene: TRBJ1-1
D gene: -
CDR3 protein: CASSVGDGIPTEAFF
CDR3 DNA: TGTGCCAGCAGCGTAGGGGACGGCATACCCACTGAAGCTTTCTTT

V gene: TRBV12-3/TRBV12-4
clone size: -
J gene: TRBJ2-3
D gene: TRBD2
CDR3 protein: CASSPTSGLSTDTQYF
CDR3 DNA: TGTGCCAGCAGTCCAACTAGCGGGCTTAGCACAGATACGCAGTATTTT

V gene: TRBV25-1
clone size: -
J gene: TRBJ2-7
D gene: -
CDR3 protein: CASSKFDEQYF
CDR3 DNA: TGTGCCAGCAGTAAATTCGACGAGCAGTACTTC

V gene: TRBV7-2
clone size: few
J gene: TRBJ2-7
D gene: TRBD2
CDR3 protein: CASSLGGTSGIYEQYF
CDR3 DNA: TGTGCCAGCAGCTTAGGGGGGACTAGCGGCATCTACGAGCAGTACTTC

V gene: TRBV5-1
clone size: -
J gene: TRBJ2-2
D gene: -
CDR3 protein: CASSLVHQVGTGELFF
CDR3 DNA: TGCGCCAGCAGCTTGGTCCACCAAGTGGGGACCGGGGAGCTGTTTTTT

V gene: TRBV28
clone size: few
J gene: TRBJ2-7
D gene: -
CDR3 protein: CASRLPDGYEQYF
CDR3 DNA: TGTGCCAGCAGGCTCCCCGACGGTTACGAGCAGTACTTC

V gene: TRBV11-2
clone size: -
J gene: TRBJ1-1
D gene: -
CDR3 protein: CASSPGGWNTEAFF
CDR3 DNA: TGTGCCAGCAGCCCCGGTGGCTGGAACACTGAAGCTTTCTTT

V gene: TRBV6-2/TRBV6-3
clone size: few
J gene: TRBJ1-5
D gene: -
CDR3 protein: CASSYASQWPQHF
CDR3 DNA: TGTGCCAGCAGTTACGCGTCTCAATGGCCCCAGCATTTT

V gene: TRBV12-3/TRBV12-4
clone size: -
J gene: TRBJ1-5
D gene: TRBD1
CDR3 protein: CASSLQGLNQPQHF
CDR3 DNA: TGTGCCAGCAGTCTACAGGGGCTCAATCAGCCCCAGCATTTT

V gene: TRBV20-1
clone size: many
J gene: TRBJ2-2
D gene: -
CDR3 protein: CSARVMGANTGELFF
CDR3 DNA: TGCAGTGCTAGAGTGATGGGGGCAAACACCGGGGAGCTGTTTTTT

V gene: TRBV5-1
clone size: few
J gene: TRBJ2-1
D gene: TRBD2
CDR3 protein: CASSTLSGSLSYNEQFF
CDR3 DNA: TGCGCCAGCAGCACCCTTAGCGGGAGCCTTTCCTACAATGAGCAGTTCTTC

V gene: TRBV7-2
clone size: many
J gene: TRBJ2-5
D gene: TRBD2
CDR3 protein: CASSFLAGFQETQYF
CDR3 DNA: TGTGCCAGCAGCTTTCTAGCGGGATTCCAAGAGACCCAGTACTTC

V gene: TRBV5-1
clone size: -
J gene: TRBJ1-1
D gene: TRBD1
CDR3 protein: CASIQGGGEAFF
CDR3 DNA: TGCGCCAGCATCCAGGGGGGGGGTGAAGCTTTCTTT

V gene: TRBV9
clone size: many
J gene: TRBJ2-3
D gene: -
CDR3 protein: CASSVVGTTDTQYF
CDR3 DNA: TGTGCCAGCAGCGTAGTCGGGACCACAGATACGCAGTATTTT

V gene: TRBV29-1
clone size: few
J gene: TRBJ1-2
D gene: -
CDR3 protein: CSVGQPLLYGYTF
CDR3 DNA: TGCAGCGTTGGGCAACCATTGTTGTATGGCTACACCTTC

V gene: TRBV20-1
clone size: few
J gene: TRBJ2-2
D gene: TRBD2
CDR3 protein: CSARDSGAGYTGELFF
CDR3 DNA: TGCAGTGCTAGAGATTCGGGAGCGGGGTACACCGGGGAGCTGTTTTTT

V gene: TRBV3-1
clone size: many
J gene: TRBJ2-1
D gene: TRBD1
CDR3 protein: CASGDRGIYNEQFF
CDR3 DNA: TGTGCCAGCGGGGACAGGGGGATCTACAATGAGCAGTTCTTC

V gene: TRBV24-1
clone size: -
J gene: TRBJ2-7
D gene: TRBD1
CDR3 protein: CATSQPDRGNEQYF
CDR3 DNA: TGTGCCACCAGCCAACCCGACAGGGGGAACGAGCAGTACTTC

V gene: TRBV20-1
clone size: -
J gene: TRBJ2-5
D gene: -
CDR3 protein: CSALGGGQTQYF
CDR3 DNA: TGCAGTGCCCTAGGGGGGGGCCAGACCCAGTACTTC

V gene: TRBV9
clone size: few
J gene: TRBJ2-1
D gene: TRBD2
CDR3 protein: CASSPAGISYNEQFF
CDR3 DNA: TGTGCCAGCAGCCCAGCGGGGATTTCCTACAATGAGCAGTTCTTC

V gene: TRBV5-1
clone size: many
J gene: TRBJ2-2
D gene: -
CDR3 protein: CASSLEPATNTGELFF
CDR3 DNA: TGCGCCAGCAGCTTGGAACCAGCGACAAACACCGGGGAGCTGTTTTTT

V gene: TRBV27
clone size: -
J gene: TRBJ2-2
D gene: -
CDR3 protein: CASSHPGAGPTGELFF
CDR3 DNA: TGTGCCAGCAGTCACCCAGGGGCAGGGCCCACCGGGGAGCTGTTTTTT

V gene: TRBV27
clone size: few
J gene: TRBJ2-3
D gene: TRBD2
CDR3 protein: CASTRLAGDTDTQYF
CDR3 DNA: TGTGCCAGCACCAGACTAGCGGGGGACACAGATACGCAGTATTTT

V gene: TRBV20-1
clone size: -
J gene: TRBJ2-3
D gene: -
CDR3 protein: CSAHIYGGPSTDTQYF
CDR3 DNA: TGCAGTGCCCATATCTATGGCGGTCCTAGCACAGATACGCAGTATTTT

V gene: TRBV12-3/TRBV12-4
clone size: -
J gene: TRBJ1-4
D gene: -
CDR3 protein: CASSDPGTPGRQEKLFF
CDR3 DNA: TGTGCCAGCAGCGATCCTGGGACGCCGGGAAGACAAGAAAAACTGTTTTTT

V gene: TRBV4-2
clone size: few
J gene: TRBJ2-5
D gene: -
CDR3 protein: CASSPGQIETQYF
CDR3 DNA: TGTGCCAGCAGCCCCGGGCAGATCGAGACCCAGTACTTC

V gene: TRBV6-5
clone size: -
J gene: TRBJ1-1
D gene: -
CDR3 protein: CASSYSRSDWGGLNTEAFF
CDR3 DNA: TGTGCCAGCAGTTACTCGAGGTCTGATTGGGGGGGGCTGAACACTGAAGCTTTCTTT

V gene: TRBV12-5
clone size: few
J gene: TRBJ2-2
D gene: -
CDR3 protein: CASGSLPSPNTGELFF
CDR3 DNA: TGTGCTAGTGGTTCGTTACCGAGCCCGAACACCGGGGAGCTGTTTTTT